The subject of this entry is one T cell receptor (beta chain). The data originate from a study of blood T cell repertoires in COVID-19. Study summary: Acute and convalescent COVID-19 samples came from the United States, Italy and Spain. The analysed material was cDNA or gDNA that came from T cells, B-cell-depleted T cells, or PBMCs.

The CDR3 consists of 15 residues. Losses at the gene ends were 2 bases for V and 1 base for J; bases not matched to a gene: 3. Germline-derived CDR1 and CDR2 are KGHDR and SFDVKD. Original methodology: Amplification from reference gene primers served as the basis for estimated nucleated cell counts. TCRdb's table, derived via immunoSEQ multiplex PCR, lists solely in-frame clones and lacks some. V and J calls and clone size are given by that table; D and trimming were obtained from the DNA. The sample yields over 80,000 clones, 75% to 85% seen once. The receptor was isolated from a woman aged 80 or over with active or convalescent COVID-19. The specimen was peripheral blood. V usage is TRBV24-1 and J usage is TRBJ2-5; TRBD1 aligns across 7 bases. The CDR3 nucleotides are TGTGCCACCAGTGATTACAGGGGTTTCCAAGAGACCCAGTACTTC. Encoded protein: CATSDYRGFQETQYF.